The text below deals with one T cell receptor beta chain. This sample stems from a study of PD-L1 blockade in urothelial cancer. On the study more broadly: When patients started atezolizumab in about 2014, it was given at 1,200 mg intravenously every 3 weeks. Blood analysis took place 3 weeks (second dose) and 6 weeks after treatment start.

Trimming shortened V by 5 bases and J by 4 bases, and 8 bases separated the two germline ends. The CDR3 extends over 12 amino acids. CDR1 and CDR2 from the germline V gene are SNHLY and FYNNEI. Sequencing used immunoSEQ multiplex PCR; TCRdb keeps in-frame clones, though not all of them. The table has around 53,000 clones, 84% seen once. This chain joins TRBV2 and TRBJ1-2; no clear D. The TCR sequence derives from a man between 40 and 49 years old with urothelial cancer. This specimen consisted of PBMCs, obtained around atezolizumab (anti-PD-L1) treatment. The CDR3 region has the DNA TGTGCCAGCAGTCCCCGGGTCTATGGCTACACCTTC. This encodes CASSPRVYGYTF.